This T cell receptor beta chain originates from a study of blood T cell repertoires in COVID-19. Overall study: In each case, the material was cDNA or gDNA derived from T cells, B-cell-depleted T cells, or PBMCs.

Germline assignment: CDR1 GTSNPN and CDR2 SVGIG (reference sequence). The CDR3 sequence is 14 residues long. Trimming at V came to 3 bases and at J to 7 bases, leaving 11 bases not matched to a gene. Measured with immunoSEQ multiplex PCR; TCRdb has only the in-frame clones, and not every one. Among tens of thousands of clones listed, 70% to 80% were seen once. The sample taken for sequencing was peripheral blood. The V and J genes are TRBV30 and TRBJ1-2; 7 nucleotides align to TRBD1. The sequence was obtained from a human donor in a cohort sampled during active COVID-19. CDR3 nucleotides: TGTGCCTGGAGCGGGACAGCCGATCTTAGTGGCTACACCTTC. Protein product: CAWSGTADLSGYTF.